This entry describes one T cell receptor beta chain. Its target is not known. This sample is part of a study of shared clonotypes between healthy human individuals. Study results and caveats: The sole specimen, blood, was sampled, and tissue repertoires likely differ.

With V trimmed by 9 bases and J by 5 bases, 11 bases remained unmatched. This CDR3 has 14 amino acids. The germline CDR1 and CDR2 sequences are SGHNT and YYREEE (reference sequence). Genomic DNA per cell subset filled all wells of several immunoSEQ plates. Sorted subsets were amplified in replicate PCRs using around 200 ng DNA, around 30,000 T cell genomes. The assay was immunoSEQ multiplex PCR, and TCRdb's table has in-frame clones only and misses some. The sample yields over 850,000 clones, 75% to 85% seen once. The receptor was derived from a man between 18 and 35 years old in good health. Some clones in this sample may be carry-over from other donors' samples. The chain joins TRBV5-4 to TRBJ2-5, with TRBD2 identical over 9 bases. Sequenced sample: memory CD4+ T cells from PBMCs. Documented subset: CD45RA-negative fraction. The CDR3 sequence is CATQPASGRETQYF. Written as DNA, the CDR3 is TGTGCCACCCAACCGGCGAGCGGGAGGGAGACCCAGTACTTC.